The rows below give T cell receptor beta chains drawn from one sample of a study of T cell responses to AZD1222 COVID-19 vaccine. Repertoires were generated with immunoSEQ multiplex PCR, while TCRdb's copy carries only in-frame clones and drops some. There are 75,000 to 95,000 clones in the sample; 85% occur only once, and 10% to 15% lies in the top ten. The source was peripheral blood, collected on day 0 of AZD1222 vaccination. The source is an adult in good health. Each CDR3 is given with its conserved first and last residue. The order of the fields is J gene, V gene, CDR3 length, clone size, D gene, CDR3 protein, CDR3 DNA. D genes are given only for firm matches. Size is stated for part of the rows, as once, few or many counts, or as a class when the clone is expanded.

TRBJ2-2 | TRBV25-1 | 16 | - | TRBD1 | CASSVNPGQGGGELFF | TGTGCCAGCAGTGTCAACCCGGGACAGGGGGGCGGGGAGCTGTTTTTT
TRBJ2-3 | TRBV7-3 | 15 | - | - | CASSPGGAGTDTQYF | TGTGCCAGCAGCCCGGGGGGCGCAGGCACAGATACGCAGTATTTT
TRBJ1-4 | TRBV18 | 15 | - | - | CASSPPGRGGEKLFF | TGTGCCAGCTCACCACCGGGGAGGGGAGGTGAAAAACTGTTTTTT
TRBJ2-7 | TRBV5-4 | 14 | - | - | CASSFRGQGYEQYF | TGTGCCAGCAGCTTCAGGGGCCAGGGGTACGAGCAGTACTTC
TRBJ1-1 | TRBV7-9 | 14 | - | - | CASSLDQVNTEAFF | TGTGCCAGCAGCTTAGATCAGGTGAACACTGAAGCTTTCTTT
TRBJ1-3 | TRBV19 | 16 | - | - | CASTREGRTSGNTIYF | TGTGCCAGTACCCGGGAGGGCAGAACTTCTGGAAACACCATATATTTT
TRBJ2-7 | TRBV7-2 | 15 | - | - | CASSLLKGSSYEQYF | TGTGCCAGCAGCTTACTGAAGGGGAGCTCCTACGAGCAGTACTTC
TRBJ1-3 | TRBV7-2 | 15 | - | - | CASSPVSGSGNTIYF | TGTGCCAGCAGCCCGGTATCAGGGTCAGGAAACACCATATATTTT
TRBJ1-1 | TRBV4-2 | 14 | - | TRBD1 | CASSKTGTGAEAFF | TGTGCCAGCAGCAAAACCGGGACAGGGGCTGAAGCTTTCTTT
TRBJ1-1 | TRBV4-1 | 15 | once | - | CASSQVDRTNTEAFF | TGCGCCAGCAGCCAAGTTGACAGGACGAACACTGAAGCTTTCTTT
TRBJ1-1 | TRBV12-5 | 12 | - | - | CASGFSGAEAFF | TGTGCTAGTGGTTTTTCGGGTGCTGAAGCTTTCTTT
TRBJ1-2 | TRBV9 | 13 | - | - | CASSVNDNYGYTF | TGTGCCAGCAGCGTAAATGATAACTATGGCTACACCTTC
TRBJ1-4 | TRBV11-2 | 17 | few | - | CASRLRLGLATNEKLFF | TGTGCCAGCAGATTGAGGCTGGGACTAGCAACTAATGAAAAACTGTTTTTT
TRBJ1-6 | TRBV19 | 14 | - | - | CASTRPGSHSPLHF | TGTGCCAGTACCCGTCCCGGGTCTCATTCACCCCTCCACTTT
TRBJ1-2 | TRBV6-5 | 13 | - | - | CASSYGGSEGYTF | TGTGCCAGCAGTTATGGAGGGTCGGAGGGCTACACCTTC
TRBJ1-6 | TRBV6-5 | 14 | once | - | CASSPGPYNSPLHF | TGTGCCAGCAGTCCCGGGCCCTATAATTCACCCCTCCACTTT
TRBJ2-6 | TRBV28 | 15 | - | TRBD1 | CASSPTGSGANVLTF | TGTGCCAGCAGTCCGACAGGGTCTGGGGCCAACGTCCTGACTTTC
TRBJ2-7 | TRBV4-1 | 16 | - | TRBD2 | CASSQVLAGAPYEQYF | TGCGCCAGCAGCCAAGTCTTAGCGGGGGCGCCGTACGAGCAGTACTTC
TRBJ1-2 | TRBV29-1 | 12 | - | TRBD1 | CSVARGVDGYTF | TGCAGCGTCGCCAGGGGGGTAGATGGCTACACCTTC
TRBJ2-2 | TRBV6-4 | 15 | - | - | CASSLQGSNTGELFF | TGTGCCAGCAGTCTCCAGGGTTCGAACACCGGGGAGCTGTTTTTT
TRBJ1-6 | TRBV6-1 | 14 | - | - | CASSEAGIGPPLHF | TGTGCCAGCAGTGAAGCAGGGATAGGTCCACCCCTCCACTTT
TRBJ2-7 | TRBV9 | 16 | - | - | CASSASSAGPTYEQYF | TGTGCCAGCAGCGCTTCGAGCGCAGGACCGACCTACGAGCAGTACTTC
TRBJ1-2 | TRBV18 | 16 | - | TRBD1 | CASSPRTGGESYGYTF | TGTGCCAGCTCACCCCGGACAGGGGGGGAAAGCTATGGCTACACCTTC
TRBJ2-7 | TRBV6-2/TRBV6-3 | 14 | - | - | CASSYGQGPYEQYF | TGTGCCAGCAGTTACGGGCAGGGTCCCTACGAGCAGTACTTC
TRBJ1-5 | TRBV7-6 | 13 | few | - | CASSWEKDQPQHF | TGTGCCAGCAGCTGGGAAAAGGATCAGCCCCAGCATTTT
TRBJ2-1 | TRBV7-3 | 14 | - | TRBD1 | CASSPGQGYNEQFF | TGTGCCAGCAGCCCGGGACAGGGGTACAATGAGCAGTTCTTC
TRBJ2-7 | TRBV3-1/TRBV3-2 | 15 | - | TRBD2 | CASSPSPGGPYEQYF | TGTGCCAGCAGCCCCTCTCCGGGGGGGCCCTACGAGCAGTACTTC
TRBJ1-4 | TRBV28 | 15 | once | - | CASNPHRAGNVGLFF | TGTGCCAGCAACCCCCACAGGGCCGGTAATGTTGGACTGTTTTTT
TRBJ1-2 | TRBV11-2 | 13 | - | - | CASTLAGVDGYTF | TGTGCCAGCACGCTCGCAGGGGTAGATGGCTACACCTTC
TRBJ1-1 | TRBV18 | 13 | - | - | CASSPVGRTEAFF | TGTGCCAGCTCACCCGTAGGAAGGACTGAAGCTTTCTTT
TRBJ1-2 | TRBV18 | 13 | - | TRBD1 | CASSPPGQGRGTF | TGTGCCAGCTCACCACCCGGACAGGGAAGAGGCACCTTC
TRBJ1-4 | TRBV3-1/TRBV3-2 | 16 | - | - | CASSQLGSATNEKLFF | TGTGCCAGCAGCCAATTAGGGTCTGCAACTAATGAAAAACTGTTTTTT
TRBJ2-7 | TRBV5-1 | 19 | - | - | CASSLASSGRQLRNYEQYF | TGCGCCAGCAGCTTGGCCTCAAGTGGGCGACAGCTCAGAAACTACGAGCAGTACTTC
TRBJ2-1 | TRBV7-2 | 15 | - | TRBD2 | CASSLVAGRGNEQFF | TGTGCCAGCAGCTTAGTGGCAGGGAGGGGTAATGAGCAGTTCTTC
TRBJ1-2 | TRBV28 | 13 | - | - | CASSLEGVHGYTF | TGTGCCAGCAGTTTAGAGGGGGTACATGGCTACACCTTC
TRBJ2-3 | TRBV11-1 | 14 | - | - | CASSLRPGTDTQYF | TGTGCCAGCAGCTTACGTCCGGGGACAGATACGCAGTATTTT
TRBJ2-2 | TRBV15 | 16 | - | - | CATSRDQLQNTGELFF | TGTGCCACCAGCAGAGACCAGCTCCAGAACACCGGGGAGCTGTTTTTT
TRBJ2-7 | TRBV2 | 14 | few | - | CASKGGQSSYEQYF | TGTGCCAGCAAGGGGGGCCAGAGCTCCTACGAGCAGTACTTC
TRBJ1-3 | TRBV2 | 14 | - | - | CASSDRTDRNTIYF | TGTGCCAGCAGTGATAGGACAGACAGAAACACCATATATTTT
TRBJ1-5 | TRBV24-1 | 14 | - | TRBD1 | CATSDFRGDQPQHF | TGTGCCACCAGTGATTTCAGGGGGGATCAGCCCCAGCATTTT
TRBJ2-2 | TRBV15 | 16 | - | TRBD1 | CATSRQTGGFTGELFF | TGTGCCACCAGCAGACAAACAGGGGGTTTCACCGGGGAGCTGTTTTTT
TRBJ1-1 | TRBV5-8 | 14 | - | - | CASSLWRRPTEAFF | TGTGCCAGCAGCTTGTGGCGGAGACCAACTGAAGCTTTCTTT
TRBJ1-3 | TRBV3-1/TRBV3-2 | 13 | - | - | CASSQGLGNTIYF | TGTGCCAGCAGCCAGGGTCTCGGAAACACCATATATTTT
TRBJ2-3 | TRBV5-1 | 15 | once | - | CASSLSRGITDTQYF | TGCGCCAGCAGCCTATCCCGGGGGATCACAGATACGCAGTATTTT
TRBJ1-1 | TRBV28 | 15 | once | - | CASSPSGKGNTEAFF | TGTGCCAGCAGCCCCTCAGGGAAGGGGAACACTGAAGCTTTCTTT
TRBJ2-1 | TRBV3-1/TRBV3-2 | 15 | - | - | CASSQEWGSYNEQFF | TGTGCCAGCAGCCAAGAATGGGGGTCTTACAATGAGCAGTTCTTC
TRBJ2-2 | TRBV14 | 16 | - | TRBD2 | CASSQVTSGGTGELFF | TGTGCCAGCAGCCAAGTCACTAGCGGGGGAACCGGGGAGCTGTTTTTT
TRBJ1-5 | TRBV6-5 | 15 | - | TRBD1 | CASSWDQGVDQPQHF | TGTGCCAGCAGTTGGGACCAGGGGGTGGATCAGCCCCAGCATTTT
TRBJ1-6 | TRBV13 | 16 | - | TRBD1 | CASSLTGQGNFSPLHF | TGTGCCAGCAGCTTGACGGGACAGGGGAATTTCTCACCCCTCCACTTT
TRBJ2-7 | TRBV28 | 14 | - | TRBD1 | CASSSQGLTYEQYF | TGTGCCAGCAGTTCACAGGGGTTGACCTACGAGCAGTACTTC
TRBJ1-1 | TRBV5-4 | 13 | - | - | CASSPPWAHEAFF | TGTGCCAGCAGCCCCCCGTGGGCCCATGAAGCTTTCTTT
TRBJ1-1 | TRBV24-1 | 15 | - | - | CATSDPADPGLQAFF | TGTGCCACCAGTGATCCGGCCGACCCGGGATTACAAGCTTTCTTT
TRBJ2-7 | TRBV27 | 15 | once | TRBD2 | CASSLRGGGPAEQYF | TGTGCCAGCAGTTTACGGGGCGGGGGGCCTGCGGAGCAGTACTTC
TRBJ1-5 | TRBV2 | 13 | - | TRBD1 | CASSVTGTQPQHF | TGTGCCAGCAGCGTGACAGGGACTCAGCCCCAGCATTTT
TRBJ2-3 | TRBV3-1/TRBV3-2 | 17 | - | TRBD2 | CASSPNLAGASTDTQYF | TGTGCCAGCAGCCCCAATCTAGCGGGGGCTAGCACAGATACGCAGTATTTT